This entry is about one T cell receptor beta chain. The data derive from a study of Ad26.COV2.S vaccination and SARS-CoV-2 variants. Trimming took 9 bases from V and 5 from J, leaving 10 bases between them. The CDR3 contains 12 residues. CDR1 and CDR2 (germline): LNHDA, SQIVND (reference sequence). The treatment was: approximately 18 received Ad26.COV2.S at low or high dose, single or two shots; roughly five received placebo; per-sample allocation not given. Samples came from day 63 after the first vaccine or placebo injection. The method was immunoSEQ multiplex PCR; TCRdb's version includes in-frame clones alone and lacks a portion of them. The sample has over 200,000 clones, approximately 88% seen once; the top ten hold around a tenth.

This TCR derives from a person aged 18 to 65 who received the Ad26.COV2.S COVID-19 vaccine or a placebo. The chain has TRBV19 and TRBJ1-4; TRBD1 is a possible D gene (5 bases). The source material was peripheral blood, sampled in a trial of Ad26.COV2.S vaccine versus placebo. The CDR3: CARQEKNEKLFF. The CDR3 bases are TGTGCCAGACAGGAAAAAAATGAAAAACTGTTTTTT.